Listed below are T cell receptor beta chains from one sample, sequenced in a study of cytotoxic CD8 clonotypes in ibrutinib-treated CLL. Profiled with immunoSEQ multiplex PCR; TCRdb holds only in-frame clones, not every one. The sample holds roughly 250,000 clones, 70% seen once. The sequencing used PBMCs, collected after 24 months of ibrutinib treatment. The receptor set was obtained from a human donor with chronic lymphocytic leukemia. The CDR3 runs from the conserved cysteine through the conserved F or W. A D gene is named only where the DNA matches it firmly. Clone size, where shown, is once, few, many, or a class for clones that have expanded.

CDR3nt | CDR3aa | v_gene | abundance | d_gene | j_gene
TGTGCCAGCAGTTCCAGACAGGGAGAGAACACTGAAGCTTTCTTT | CASSSRQGENTEAFF | TRBV6-6 | - | TRBD1 | TRBJ1-1
TGTGCCAGCAGTCCTACCGGGACACTTAACTATGGCTACACCTTC | CASSPTGTLNYGYTF | TRBV28 | - | - | TRBJ1-2
TGTGCCAGCTCACGAGGCGGGACAGCAGCTTACGAGCAGTACTTC | CASSRGGTAAYEQYF | TRBV18 | - | - | TRBJ2-7
TGTGCCAGCAGTCCAACGAGTGGTGCGAGCTCCTACGAGCAGTACTTC | CASSPTSGASSYEQYF | TRBV5-4 | - | - | TRBJ2-7
TGTGCCAGCAGTTTCAGACAGGGTCAGAGCCAGTACTTC | CASSFRQGQSQYF | TRBV6-5 | - | TRBD1 | TRBJ2-7
TGTGCCAGCAAGGCAGCCTCCTACAATGAGCAGTTCTTC | CASKAASYNEQFF | TRBV2 | few | - | TRBJ2-1
TGTGCCAGCAGTCCCCCCTCAGGCAATCAGCCCCAGCATTTT | CASSPPSGNQPQHF | TRBV28 | - | - | TRBJ1-5
TGTGCCAGCAGCTTGGTCCCCGGGACAGGGGATAATTCACCCCTCCACTTT | CASSLVPGTGDNSPLHF | TRBV7-9 | - | TRBD1 | TRBJ1-6
TGCACCAGCAGCCAAGATCGGGATAGCGGCAACCCAGATACGCAGTATTTT | CTSSQDRDSGNPDTQYF | TRBV1 | - | - | TRBJ2-3
TGCGCCAGCAGCCCCGGACAGGGACACTACGAGCAGTACTTC | CASSPGQGHYEQYF | TRBV4-3 | - | TRBD1 | TRBJ2-7
TGCAGTGCTCCAGACTACGAGCAGTACTTC | CSAPDYEQYF | TRBV20-1 | few | - | TRBJ2-7
TGCGCCAGCAGCTTGGAGCAGGGGTATCAGCCCCAGCATTTT | CASSLEQGYQPQHF | TRBV5-1 | - | - | TRBJ1-5
TGTGCCACCAGCAGTTTTATCCAAGAGACCCAGTACTTC | CATSSFIQETQYF | TRBV15 | - | - | TRBJ2-5
TGCAGCGTTGATCAGGGGGCTGATACGCAGTATTTT | CSVDQGADTQYF | TRBV29-1 | few | TRBD1 | TRBJ2-3
TGTGCCAGCAGCCAAGATGCTAGCGGGAGCTACGAGCAGTACTTC | CASSQDASGSYEQYF | TRBV4-2 | - | TRBD2 | TRBJ2-7
TGTGCCAGCAGAACGACAGGGGCCAACACTGAAGCTTTCTTT | CASRTTGANTEAFF | TRBV6-6 | few | TRBD1 | TRBJ1-1
TGTGCCAGCACCATACCTTGGGGGGGCGGTGAGCAGTTCTTC | CASTIPWGGGEQFF | TRBV5-5 | - | - | TRBJ2-1
TGTGCCAGCAGTGGATACAGGAAAGAGACCCAGTACTTC | CASSGYRKETQYF | TRBV27 | - | - | TRBJ2-5
TGTGCCAGTAGTAAAGCGGGACAGGGGACCTACGAGCAGTACTTC | CASSKAGQGTYEQYF | TRBV19 | - | TRBD1 | TRBJ2-7
TGCGCCAGCAGCCCATCAAGGGAGGGGGTTTCCTCTGGGGCCAACGTCCTGACTTTC | CASSPSREGVSSGANVLTF | TRBV5-1 | - | - | TRBJ2-6
TGCGCCAGCAAGTTCAGCTCTGGGGCCAACGTCCTGACTTTC | CASKFSSGANVLTF | TRBV5-1 | - | - | TRBJ2-6
TGTGCCAGCAGTTCCCCGGCGGAGCGAGACACCGGGGAGCTGTTTTTT | CASSSPAERDTGELFF | TRBV28 | - | - | TRBJ2-2
TGTGCCAGCAGTGGGGACAGGGGGCGTGGAGAGCAGTACTTC | CASSGDRGRGEQYF | TRBV5-4 | - | TRBD1 | TRBJ2-7
TGTGCCAGCAGCTCCCCGGGGACTGAAGCTTTCTTT | CASSSPGTEAFF | TRBV9 | - | - | TRBJ1-1
TGTGCCAGCAGTCGGGTTTCTCCACCGGGAAAACTGTTTTTT | CASSRVSPPGKLFF | TRBV28 | - | - | TRBJ1-4
TGTGCCAGCAGTTTACGGTCCAATGAGCAGTTCTTC | CASSLRSNEQFF | TRBV28 | few | - | TRBJ2-1
TGTGCCAGCATGGGGGGAACAGATACGCAGTATTTT | CASMGGTDTQYF | TRBV28 | - | - | TRBJ2-3
TGTGCCAGCAGCTGGGGGACTAGCGGCAATGAGCAGTTCTTC | CASSWGTSGNEQFF | TRBV14 | - | TRBD2 | TRBJ2-1
TGTGCCAGCAGCTTAGCACAGGGGTTCTATGGCTACACCTTC | CASSLAQGFYGYTF | TRBV7-3 | - | TRBD1 | TRBJ1-2
TGTGCCAGCAGCCAAGTATCCCACGAGCAGTACTTC | CASSQVSHEQYF | TRBV4-2 | few | - | TRBJ2-7
TGTGCCAGTAGTACCGTTTACGGCTCTGGAAACACCATATATTTT | CASSTVYGSGNTIYF | TRBV19 | - | - | TRBJ1-3
TGCGCCAGCAGCTTATGGACGGTTAACACTGAAGCTTTCTTT | CASSLWTVNTEAFF | TRBV5-1 | - | - | TRBJ1-1
TGTGCCAGCAGCCCCCGTGGGGATCGACAGCTTGAAGCTTTCTTT | CASSPRGDRQLEAFF | TRBV7-6 | few | - | TRBJ1-1
TGTGCCAGGGGGGGTTACGAGCAGTACTTC | CARGGYEQYF | TRBV28 | - | - | TRBJ2-7
TGTGCCAGCAGCGGCGGCGGGGGAGACGAGCAGTACTTC | CASSGGGGDEQYF | TRBV11-2 | - | TRBD2 | TRBJ2-7
TGTGCCAGCAGTGAGAGAGCGTCCCCAGGGACCCAGTACTTC | CASSERASPGTQYF | TRBV2 | - | - | TRBJ2-5
TGTGCCAGTAGTATCCCCGGTAGCGTCTACGAGCAGTACTTC | CASSIPGSVYEQYF | TRBV19 | - | - | TRBJ2-7
TGTGCCAGCAGTGGGACAGGGGGCCCCAATCAGCCCCAGCATTTT | CASSGTGGPNQPQHF | TRBV2 | few | TRBD1 | TRBJ1-5
TGTGCCAGCAGTCTCCGCGGATCCTTCACAGATACGCAGTATTTT | CASSLRGSFTDTQYF | TRBV11-2 | - | - | TRBJ2-3
TGCAGTGCTACCTCCTACGAGCAGTACTTC | CSATSYEQYF | TRBV20-1 | once | - | TRBJ2-7
TGTGCCAGCAGCCCCCCTTCCGCTGAGCAGTACTTC | CASSPPSAEQYF | TRBV7-2 | few | - | TRBJ2-7
TGTGCCAGCAAAAAAAAAGTGAACACTGAAGCTTTCTTT | CASKKKVNTEAFF | TRBV25-1 | - | - | TRBJ1-1
TGTGCCAGCAGCGAAGGGACGGCCTACACTGAAGCTTTCTTT | CASSEGTAYTEAFF | TRBV13 | few | - | TRBJ1-1
TGCGCCAGCAGCCTCATACAGGGGACCGGGGAGCTGTTTTTT | CASSLIQGTGELFF | TRBV5-1 | few | TRBD1 | TRBJ2-2
TGCAGCGTTGGTCAGGACACTCAGAAGCCCCAGCATTTT | CSVGQDTQKPQHF | TRBV29-1 | - | - | TRBJ1-5
TGTGCCAGCAGCCCACAGGGGAATGTCGGCAATCAGCCCCAGCATTTT | CASSPQGNVGNQPQHF | TRBV5-6 | - | TRBD1 | TRBJ1-5
TGTGCCAGCAGCGTGCCGACTAGGCCAGATACGCAGTATTTT | CASSVPTRPDTQYF | TRBV9 | - | - | TRBJ2-3
TGCGCCAGCAGCCGAAGGACTAGCGGGAGTGGCACAGATACGCAGTATTTT | CASSRRTSGSGTDTQYF | TRBV4-3 | - | TRBD2 | TRBJ2-3
TGTGCCAGCAGTTCTTATAGCGGGAGGGCCTACGAGCAGTACTTC | CASSSYSGRAYEQYF | TRBV6-5 | - | TRBD2 | TRBJ2-7
TGTGCCAGCAGTGAGGGATACGAGCAGTACTTC | CASSEGYEQYF | TRBV2 | - | - | TRBJ2-7
TGTGCCAGCAGCGCTCAACGGGCAGGGGCGGGTACTGAAGCTTTCTTT | CASSAQRAGAGTEAFF | TRBV9 | - | - | TRBJ1-1
TGTGCCAGCAGCCAGAGACTAGCGGGAGACGGTGAGCAGTTCTTC | CASSQRLAGDGEQFF | TRBV11-2 | - | TRBD2 | TRBJ2-1